Each of the 13 T cell receptor beta chains below was sequenced from the same sample in a study of post-analysis software for immune sequencing data. Carried by the TCR beta cDNA libraries were unique molecular identifiers. TCRdb passed the PCR reads through MiXCR, listing each CDR3 protein once. The sample shows about 820,000 distinct CDR3 sequences, approximately 53% of them seen only once. Whole-study results and caveats: About 5 TRBV segments occurring more often in patients than controls included TRBV5-6, TRBV5-1 and TRBV20-1.

These receptors lack a known antigen. Material for sequencing was blood. Receptors originate from a girl aged 10 to 17 with multiple sclerosis.

This chain joins TRBV5-1 and TRBJ1-1; D ambiguous. Per germline, CDR1 SGHRS and CDR2 YFSETQ. CDR3 length equals 14 residues. Trimming left V 0 bases short and J 2 bases short, with 8 bases between. The CDR3 bases are TGCGCCAGCAGCTTGGGGTCAGTTAACACTGAAGCTTTCTTT. The encoded protein is CASSLGSVNTEAFF.

In regard to this clonotype: Compared with germline, one end of the junction differs, possibly owing to a read error. V is TRBV4-1 and J is TRBJ2-7; D possibly corresponds to TRBD2 (7 bases). CDR1 is MGHRA and CDR2 is YSYEKL in the germline V gene. This CDR3 has 15 amino acids. The CDR3 sequence: CTSSQEGGASYEQYF. CDR3 in DNA: TGCACCAGCAGCCAAGAGGGGGGGGCCTCCTACGAGCAGTACTTC.

The count of this clonotype is one. The chain couples TRBV5-1 to TRBJ2-1, with 13 positions matching TRBD2. The CDR3 contains 17 residues. Trimming took 3 bases from V and 3 from J; bases not matched to a gene: 6. Germline-derived CDR1 and CDR2 are SGHRS and YFSETQ. The CDR3 nucleotides read TGCGCCAGCAGCTCATATGGGACTAGCGGGAACTACAATGAGCAGTTCTTC. Translation: CASSSYGTSGNYNEQFF.

This clonotype was recorded only once. The V and J genes are TRBV7-9 and TRBJ1-1; D not resolved. CDR1 and CDR2 (germline): SEHNR, FQNEAQ (reference sequence). The V end was cut by 2 bases, the J end by 4 bases, with 14 bases between. The CDR3 length is 15 residues. CDR3: CASSLIVTRFTEAFF. The CDR3 DNA reads as TGTGCCAGCAGCTTAATCGTAACACGCTTCACTGAAGCTTTCTTT.

The rearrangement links TRBV20-1 to TRBJ2-1, with D possibly being TRBD1 (6 bases). Germline V gene sequence: CDR1 DFQATT, CDR2 SNEGSKA (reference sequence). The CDR3 covers 12 residues. CDR3 coding DNA: TGCAGCGTACGTGGACAGTTCGTGGAGCAGTTCTTC. Translation gives CSVRGQFVEQFF.

The chain uses TRBV20-1 and TRBJ1-1; 7 bases line up with TRBD1. Germline lookup yields CDR1 DFQATT and CDR2 SNEGSKA (reference sequence). With V trimmed by 3 bases and J by 11 bases, 12 bases remained unmatched. The length of the CDR3 is 13 residues. DNA of the CDR3: TGCAGTGCTAGTGTGAGGGGGCGGGGTGTCGCTTTCTTT. It codes for CSASVRGRGVAFF.

The table lists this clonotype with a few counts. This sequence joins TRBV6-5 and TRBJ2-1; TRBD1 is a possible D gene (6 bases). Per germline, CDR1 MNHEY and CDR2 SVGAGI. Trimming left V 0 bases short and J 10 bases short, with 13 bases between. The CDR3 totals 14 residues. CDR3 protein: CASSYSQGNREQFF. The CDR3 DNA reads TGTGCCAGCAGTTACTCACAGGGTAACCGGGAGCAGTTCTTC.

This chain links TRBV29-1 with TRBJ2-7; no reliable D call. The ends were cut back, 3 bases at V and 0 bases at J, with 6 bases in the middle. The CDR3 sequence is 12 residues long. The germline V gene has CDR1 SQVTM and CDR2 ANQGSEA. The CDR3 DNA sequence: TGCAGCGTTGACGACACCTCCTACGAGCAGTACTTC. This encodes CSVDDTSYEQYF.

V is TRBV6-1 and J is TRBJ2-1; no reliable D call. The CDR3 has 12 amino acids. CDR1 and CDR2 (germline): MNHNS, SASEGT. V lost 6 bases and J lost 9, with 12 bases in between. The CDR3 sequence is CASSAPRIEQFF. The CDR3 nucleotides are TGTGCCAGCAGCGCTCCTCGAATTGAGCAGTTCTTC.

This clonotype was seen just once. This rearrangement joins TRBV12-3 or TRBV12-4 to TRBJ1-2; a possible D gene is TRBD1 (6 bases). V shed 2 bases and J shed 8 bases, with 18 bases lying between them. CDR3 length: 15 amino acids. CDR3 coding DNA: TGTGCCAGCAGTTTAAGCACAGGGTTCTCTAAGGGCTACACCTTC. Residues: CASSLSTGFSKGYTF.

This clonotype was seen a handful of times. V is TRBV12-3 or TRBV12-4 and J is TRBJ2-7; D perhaps matches TRBD1 (6 bases). The CDR3 loop spans 14 amino acids. Trimming left V 3 bases short and J 4 bases short, with 13 bases between. The CDR3 DNA sequence: TGTGCCAGCAGTTTTGGGGCAGGGGAGTACGAGCAGTACTTC. Protein product: CASSFGAGEYEQYF.

The chain uses TRBV5-1 and TRBJ1-2; no definite D call. CDR3 length: 14 amino acids. CDR1 is SGHRS, CDR2 YFSETQ, per germline. Trimming pared 4 bases from V and 1 base from J, leaving 11 bases between. CDR3 DNA: TGCGCCAGCAGCCCCCTTTCCTTTAACTATGGCTACACCTTC. Amino acid sequence: CASSPLSFNYGYTF.

The V call is TRBV20-1, the J call TRBJ2-3; 8 nucleotides align to TRBD2. The CDR3 sequence is 15 residues long. Looked up from germline, CDR1 is DFQATT and CDR2 is SNEGSKA (reference sequence). Trimming removed 0 bases from V and 5 bases from J; junction bases left unmatched: 7. CDR3 in amino acids: CSARDQREYVDTQYF. The CDR3 bases are TGCAGTGCTAGAGATCAGCGGGAGTACGTAGATACGCAGTATTTT.